This TCR beta chain was sequenced in a study of blood T cell repertoires in COVID-19. Looking at the study overall: Samples of COVID-19 (acute and convalescent) were obtained from the United States, Italy and Spain. Sources were T cells, B-cell-depleted T cells, or PBMCs; the material itself was cDNA or gDNA.

The V and J ends lost 5 bases and 3 bases, in that order; junction bases with no gene match: 7. Per the germline V gene, CDR1 is SGHRS and CDR2 is YFSETQ. This CDR3 is 15 amino acids long. Source study methods: For nucleated cells, counts were estimated from reference gene primer amplification. TCRdb's copy holds only in-frame clones and misses some; the assay was immunoSEQ multiplex PCR. Clone size and V and J calls were adopted from that table, with D and trimming inferred from the DNA. This sample has roughly 440,000 clones, with 88% found just once. Followed over time, Seattle patients had been enrolled while infection was active.

The sequenced material came from peripheral blood. This TCR came from a woman aged 45 to 65 with COVID-19, enrolled during active disease. J is TRBJ2-7 and V is TRBV5-1; the match to TRBD2 covers 11 bases. CDR3 amino acids: CASRFGTSGGYEQYF. In DNA, the CDR3 is TGCGCCAGCAGGTTCGGAACTAGCGGGGGCTACGAGCAGTACTTC.